This TCR beta chain came from a study of blood T cell repertoires in COVID-19. In the original processing: Using reference gene primer amplification, nucleated cell counts were estimated. The table came from immunoSEQ multiplex PCR; TCRdb's copy has only in-frame clones and leaves some out. Clonal size and the V and J genes are those of that table, whereas D and trimming came from the DNA. The table records 91,000 or so clones, just over 90% of them present only once. The germline CDR1 and CDR2 sequences are ENHRY and SYGVKD. This CDR3 has 14 residues. The V gene lost 4 bases and the J gene lost 4 bases, with 14 bases spanning the gap.

The sequenced sample consisted of peripheral blood. J is TRBJ2-7 and V is TRBV10-3; tentatively, D is TRBD2 (6 bases). The sequence was collected from a woman between 45 and 65 years old in a cohort sampled during active COVID-19. The chain's CDR3 is CAISVGGTTYEQYF. The CDR3 nucleotides are TGTGCCATCAGTGTTGGAGGGACGACGTACGAGCAGTACTTC.